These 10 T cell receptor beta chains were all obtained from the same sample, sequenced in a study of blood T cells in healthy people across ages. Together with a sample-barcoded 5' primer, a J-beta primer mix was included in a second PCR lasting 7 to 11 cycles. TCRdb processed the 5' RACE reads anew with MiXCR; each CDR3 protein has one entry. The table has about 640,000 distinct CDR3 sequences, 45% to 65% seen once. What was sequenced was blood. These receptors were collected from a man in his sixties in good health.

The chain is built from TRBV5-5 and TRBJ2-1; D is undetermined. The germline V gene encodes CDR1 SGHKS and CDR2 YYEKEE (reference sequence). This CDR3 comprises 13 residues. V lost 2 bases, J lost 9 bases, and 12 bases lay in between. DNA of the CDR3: TGTGCCAGCAGCTTTGTCCAGAGGAGTGAGCAGTTCTTC. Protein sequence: CASSFVQRSEQFF.

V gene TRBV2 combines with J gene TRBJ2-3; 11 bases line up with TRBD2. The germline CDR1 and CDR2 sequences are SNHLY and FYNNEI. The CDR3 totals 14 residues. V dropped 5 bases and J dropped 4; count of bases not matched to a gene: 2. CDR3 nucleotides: TGTGCCAGCAGTCGGGGACTAGCGGCAGATACGCAGTATTTT. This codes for CASSRGLAADTQYF.

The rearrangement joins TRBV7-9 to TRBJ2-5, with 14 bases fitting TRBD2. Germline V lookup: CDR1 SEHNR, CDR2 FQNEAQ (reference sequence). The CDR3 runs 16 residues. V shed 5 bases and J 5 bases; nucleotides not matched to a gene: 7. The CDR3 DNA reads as TGTGCCAGCAGCGCGGGACTAGCGGGAGACGTGGAGACCCAGTACTTC. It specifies CASSAGLAGDVETQYF.

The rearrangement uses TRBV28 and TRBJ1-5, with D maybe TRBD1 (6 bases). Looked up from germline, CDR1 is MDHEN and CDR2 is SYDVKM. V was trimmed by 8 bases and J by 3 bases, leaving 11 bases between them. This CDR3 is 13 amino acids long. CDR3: CASWGLNNQPQHF. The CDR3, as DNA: TGTGCCAGCTGGGGGCTTAACAATCAGCCCCAGCATTTT.

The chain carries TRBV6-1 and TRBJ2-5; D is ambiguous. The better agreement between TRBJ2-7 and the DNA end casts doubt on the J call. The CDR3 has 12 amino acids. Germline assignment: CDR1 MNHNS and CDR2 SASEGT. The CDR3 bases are TGTGCCAGCAGTGACCGCAGCCACGAGCAGTACTTC. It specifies CASSDRSHEQYF.

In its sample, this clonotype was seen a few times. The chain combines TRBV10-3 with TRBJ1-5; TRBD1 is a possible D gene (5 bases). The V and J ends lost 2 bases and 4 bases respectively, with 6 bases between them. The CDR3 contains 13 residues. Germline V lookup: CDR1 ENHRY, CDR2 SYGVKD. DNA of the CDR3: TGTGCCATCAGTGAGGGGGGGAATCAGCCCCAGCATTTT. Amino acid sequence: CAISEGGNQPQHF.

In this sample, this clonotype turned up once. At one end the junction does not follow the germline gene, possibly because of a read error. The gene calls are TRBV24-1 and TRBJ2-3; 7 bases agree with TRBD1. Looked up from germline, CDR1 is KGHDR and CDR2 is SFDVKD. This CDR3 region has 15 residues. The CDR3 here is CATSDWTGSTDTQYF. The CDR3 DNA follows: TGTGCCACCAGCGATTGGACAGGTAGCACAGATACGCAGTATTTT.

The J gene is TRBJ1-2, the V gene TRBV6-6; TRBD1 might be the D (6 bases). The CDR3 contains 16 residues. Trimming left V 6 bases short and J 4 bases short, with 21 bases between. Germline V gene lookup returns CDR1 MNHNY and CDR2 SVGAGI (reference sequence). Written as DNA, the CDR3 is TGTGCCAGCAGCTCCCTCGAGACGGGGGCATTCTATGGCTACACCTTC. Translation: CASSSLETGAFYGYTF.

In nucleotides, the CDR3 is TGTGCCAGCAGCTTAGGAGTGACAGGGGGCTACGAGCGGTACTTC. This gives the protein CASSLGVTGGYERYF. The chain carries TRBV7-2 and TRBJ2-4, with TRBD1 matching over 10 bases. V lost 1 base and J lost 15; bases outside the gene matches: 12. Germline CDR1 and CDR2: SGHTA and FQGNSA. This CDR3 is 15 amino acids long.

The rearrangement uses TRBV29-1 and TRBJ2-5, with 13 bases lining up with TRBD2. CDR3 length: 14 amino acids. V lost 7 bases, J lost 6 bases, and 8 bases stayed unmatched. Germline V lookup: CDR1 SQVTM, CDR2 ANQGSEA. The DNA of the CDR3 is TGCAGCGCAAAGACTAGCGGGGGGAGTAAGACCCAGTACTTC. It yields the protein CSAKTSGGSKTQYF.